What follows describes a single TCR beta chain. Antigen unknown. It was with 60 Vbeta and 13 Jbeta primers that the PCR ran. Data came from immunoSEQ multiplex PCR; TCRdb stores just in-frame clones and leaves some out. The data show about 160,000 clones, approximately 80% seen once. The data are from a study of cytomegalovirus exposure and HLA in healthy donors. Whole-study findings and limits: HLA alleles were associated with 15,000 to 20,000 TCR beta sequences in a later analysis at 0.05 false discovery rate. Fewer N-insertions than the roughly 650-donor mean were reportedly shown by an Asian-associated ancestry cluster in a later analysis. Earlier analysis found most TCR beta V segments productive about 87% or about 30% of the time.

This TCR was recovered from a woman aged 45-65 years in good health and CMV-seronegative. Sequencing input: PBMCs.

In DNA, the CDR3 is TGTGCCAGCAGCCGGGGTCCCTCCTACAATGAGCAGTTCTTC. Translating gives CASSRGPSYNEQFF. This chain joins TRBV7-9 and TRBJ2-1; a possible D gene is TRBD2 (5 bases). Germline CDR1 and CDR2: SEHNR and FQNEAQ (reference sequence). CDR3 length: 14 amino acids. The germline V and J ends were trimmed by 5 bases and 0 bases, with 8 bases remaining between them. Full variable domain (missing parts from reference TRBV7-9 and TRBJ2-1): DTGVSQNPRHKITKRGQNVTFRCDPISEHNRLYWYRQTLGQGPEFLTYFQNEAQLEKSRLLSDRFSAERPKGSFSTLEIQRTEQGDSAMYLCASSRGPSYNEQFFGPGTRLTVL.